This T cell receptor (beta chain) emerged from a study of cytomegalovirus exposure and HLA in healthy donors. The study, taken as a whole, reports: Investigators reported 150 to 200 TCR beta chains as tied to cytomegalovirus. Subsequent analysis found a tendency for first-cohort TCR clusters to co-occur within the 95 to 150 validation repertoires.

Sequenced by immunoSEQ multiplex PCR; TCRdb stores in-frame clones only, minus some. The table records 90,000 or so clones, 85% of them present only once. This clone appeared a few times. No antigen is known for it. The junction had 2 bases not matched to a gene; V was cut back by 5 bases and J by 2 bases. The CDR3 covers 14 residues. CDR1 is LNHDA and CDR2 is SQIVND in the germline V gene (reference sequence). Sequencing was done on a sample of PBMCs. This receptor was identified in a man younger than 35 in good health and CMV-seropositive. This chain links TRBV19 with TRBJ1-5; 8 nucleotides agree with TRBD1. DNA for the CDR3: TGTGCCAGTAGTGAACAGGGGGGCAATCAGCCCCAGCATTTT. Residues: CASSEQGGNQPQHF.